The clone carrying this T cell receptor beta chain was picked up a small number of times. The target antigen is unknown. This specimen belongs to a study of identical twins. V lost 4 bases to trimming and J lost 4 bases, with 13 bases between them. There are 14 residues in the CDR3. Study-wide findings and caveats: The study reached conclusions through statistical analysis that was cross-sectional, not following the same donors.

One entry per CDR3 protein, called by TCRdb with MiXCR from the 5' RACE reads. The profile shows 690,000 or so distinct CDR3 sequences, approximately 9% of them singletons. The data also belong to a second study, concerning yellow fever vaccine responses in identical twins.

Sequencing was carried out using PBMCs. The source of this sequence is a woman in her late teens or twenties in good health. This chain connects TRBV12-3 or TRBV12-4 to TRBJ1-2; possible D gene TRBD1, 6 bases. The CDR3 sequence is CASSSMEDSYGYTF. CDR3 bases: TGTGCCAGCAGTTCCATGGAGGACAGCTATGGCTACACCTTC.